This record looks at one T cell receptor (beta chain) sequence and its context. Its matching antigen is unknown. Trimming took off 3 bases at V and 0 bases at J, with 7 bases between the two ends. The length of the CDR3 is 14 residues. Germline V CDR1 and CDR2: LNHDA, SQIVND (reference sequence). The assay was immunoSEQ multiplex PCR, and TCRdb's table has in-frame clones only and misses some. The repertoire holds approximately 97,000 clones, with approximately 93% as singletons. The donors were members of the approximately 120-subject validation cohort (separate from the roughly 670-subject first cohort). This sample was taken from a study of cytomegalovirus exposure and HLA in healthy donors. Study-level information: The 110 or so validation repertoires were produced on the same platform as the 670 or so repertoires of the first cohort. This was reported in a later analysis.

Study-wide findings and caveats: Clusters of TCRs from the first cohort tended to co-occur in the roughly 120 validation repertoires (as a later analysis found). Rare TCR sequences dominated, though some public TCRs recurred in many donors.

The sample comprised PBMCs. This clonotype was sampled from a woman aged 25 to 39 in good health and CMV-seropositive. The rearrangement joins TRBV19 to TRBJ2-3, with D possibly TRBD2 on 5 matching bases. CDR3 residues: CASSIPGSTDTQYF. The CDR3 DNA sequence: TGTGCCAGTAGTATTCCGGGGAGCACAGATACGCAGTATTTT.